The rows below give T cell receptor beta chains drawn from one sample of a study of shared clonotypes between healthy human individuals. TCRdb's copy holds only in-frame clones and misses some; the assay was immunoSEQ multiplex PCR. The data hold over 400,000 clones, with about 84% observed a single time. Sequencing input: PBMCs. The receptors were sampled from a woman in her forties in good health. Some clones in this sample may be carry-over from other donors' samples. Each CDR3 is given with its conserved first and last residue. The order of the fields is clone size, D gene, J gene, V gene, CDR3 protein, CDR3 DNA. The D gene is left open where the match is weak. A row's size may be missing; if present it is once, few, many or a size class.

>NA|TRBD2|TRBJ2-1|TRBV5-4
CASSERLAGSGNEQFF
TGTGCCAGCAGCGAAAGACTAGCGGGTTCAGGTAATGAGCAGTTCTTC
>once|NA|TRBJ2-3|TRBV19
CASSNSLSTDTQYF
TGTGCCAGTAGTAACAGCCTTAGCACGGATACGCAGTATTTT
>NA|TRBD1|TRBJ1-5|TRBV29-1
CSVGDREGGSNQPQHF
TGCAGCGTTGGAGACAGGGAGGGGGGTAGCAATCAGCCCCAGCATTTT
>NA|NA|TRBJ2-2|TRBV2
CASSEGQYTGELFF
TGTGCCAGCAGTGAGGGTCAGTACACCGGGGAGCTGTTTTTT
>NA|NA|TRBJ2-7|TRBV10-3
CAISEGSGISEQYF
TGTGCCATCAGTGAAGGGTCCGGAATAAGCGAGCAGTACTTC
>few|TRBD2|TRBJ2-5|TRBV6-5
CASSQREGGETQYF
TGTGCCAGCAGCCAAAGGGAGGGTGGAGAGACCCAGTACTTC
>NA|NA|TRBJ2-2|TRBV5-1
CASSLGLDSRTGELFF
TGCGCCAGCAGCTTGGGTCTAGATAGTCGGACCGGGGAGCTGTTTTTT
>NA|TRBD2|TRBJ2-1|TRBV28
CASSAGGEQFF
TGTGCCAGCAGTGCCGGGGGGGAGCAGTTCTTC
>NA|TRBD1|TRBJ1-5|TRBV28
CASSLSGTGLASNQPQHF
TGTGCCAGCAGTTTAAGTGGGACAGGGCTTGCGAGCAATCAGCCCCAGCATTTT
>once|TRBD1|TRBJ1-1|TRBV7-9
CASSYGTANTEAFF
TGTGCCAGCAGCTATGGGACAGCGAACACTGAAGCTTTCTTT
>once|NA|TRBJ1-2|TRBV15
CATSRDREMIGYTF
TGTGCCACCAGCAGAGACAGGGAAATGATTGGCTACACCTTC
>many|TRBD1|TRBJ1-2|TRBV7-2
CASSSGQGGGYTF
TGTGCCAGCAGCTCGGGACAGGGGGGTGGCTACACCTTC
>NA|NA|TRBJ2-3|TRBV28
CASLGDETGTDTQYF
TGTGCCAGCCTAGGAGATGAGACTGGCACAGATACGCAGTATTTT
>NA|TRBD2|TRBJ2-2|TRBV19
CASSSLAGGRTGELFF
TGTGCCAGTAGTAGCCTAGCGGGAGGGAGGACCGGGGAGCTGTTTTTT
>NA|TRBD2|TRBJ2-3|TRBV9
CASSVAGGLAGGTDTQYF
TGTGCCAGCAGCGTAGCGGGAGGACTAGCGGGAGGGACAGATACGCAGTATTTT
>NA|TRBD1|TRBJ2-7|TRBV11-2
CASSWGTGSYEQYF
TGTGCCAGCAGCTGGGGGACAGGGAGCTACGAGCAGTACTTC
>NA|TRBD1|TRBJ2-3|TRBV7-9
CASSIRDRSTDTQYF
TGTGCCAGCAGCATCCGGGACAGGAGCACAGATACGCAGTATTTT
>NA|TRBD1|TRBJ1-1|TRBV5-1
CASSPTGFGTEAFF
TGCGCCAGCAGCCCGACAGGGTTCGGAACTGAAGCTTTCTTT
>NA|TRBD1|TRBJ2-5|TRBV27
CASSSDGQGKTQYF
TGTGCCAGCAGTTCGGATGGACAGGGAAAGACCCAGTACTTC
>NA|NA|TRBJ2-7|TRBV28
CASSRSSGRGYF
TGTGCCAGCAGTCGGTCTAGCGGCAGGGGATACTTC
>NA|NA|TRBJ1-4|TRBV5-4
CASSLGPLATNEKLFF
TGTGCCAGCAGCTTAGGCCCTCTAGCAACTAATGAAAAACTGTTTTTT
>NA|TRBD1|TRBJ2-7|TRBV6-4
CASSATGGAGDEQYF
TGTGCCAGCAGTGCCACAGGGGGCGCGGGTGACGAGCAGTACTTC
>NA|TRBD1|TRBJ1-1|TRBV29-1
CSGGQGNTEAFF
TGCAGCGGGGGACAGGGGAACACTGAAGCTTTCTTT